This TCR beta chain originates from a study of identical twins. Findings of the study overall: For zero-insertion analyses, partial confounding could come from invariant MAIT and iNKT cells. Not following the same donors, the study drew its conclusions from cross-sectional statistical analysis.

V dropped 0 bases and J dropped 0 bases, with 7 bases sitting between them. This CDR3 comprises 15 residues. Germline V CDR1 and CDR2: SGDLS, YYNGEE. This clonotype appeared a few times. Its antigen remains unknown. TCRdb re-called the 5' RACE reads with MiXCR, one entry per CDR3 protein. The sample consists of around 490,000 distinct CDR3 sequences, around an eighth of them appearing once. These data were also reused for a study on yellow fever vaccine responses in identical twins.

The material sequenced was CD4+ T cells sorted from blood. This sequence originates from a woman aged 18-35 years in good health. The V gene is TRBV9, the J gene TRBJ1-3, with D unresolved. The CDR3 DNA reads TGTGCCAGCAGCGTAGATGGCGTCTCTGGAAACACCATATATTTT. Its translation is CASSVDGVSGNTIYF.